Following are 30 T cell receptor beta chains from one sample sequenced in a study of graft-versus-host responses after intestinal transplantation. Repertoires were generated with immunoSEQ multiplex PCR, while TCRdb's copy carries only in-frame clones and drops some. Seen here are 57,000 or so clones, 91% observed once, and the top ten hold approximately 2.9%. This sample comprised PBMCs, obtained about 120 days after intestinal transplantation. The source of these receptors is a human patient who received an intestinal transplant, so some T cells may come from the graft donor.

This chain links TRBV30 with TRBJ2-5, with D unclear. The CDR3 sequence is 11 residues long. The germline CDR1 and CDR2 sequences are GTSNPN and SVGIG (reference sequence). The V and J ends lost 2 bases and 3 bases respectively, with 4 bases between them. The CDR3 here is CAWSFKETQYF. CDR3 sequence (DNA): TGTGCCTGGAGTTTCAAAGAGACCCAGTACTTC. Using reference TRBV30 and TRBJ2-5 for the parts outside the CDR3, the full variable domain is SQTIHQWPATLVQPVGSPLSLECTVEGTSNPNLYWYRQAAGRGLQLLFYSVGIGQISSEVPQNLSASRPQDRQFILSSKKLLLSDSGFYLCAWSFKETQYFGPGTRLLVL.

Of note for this clone: The conserved closing phenylalanine or tryptophan is absent in this CDR3, likely reflecting a read error. This chain uses TRBV5-4 with TRBJ2-2; tentatively, D is TRBD1 (6 bases). This CDR3 region has 13 residues. CDR1 SGHNT and CDR2 YYREEE come from the germline V gene (reference sequence). V lost 0 bases and J 7 bases, leaving 7 bases between the germline ends. CDR3 amino acids: CASSLADSGELFL. The CDR3, as DNA: TGTGCCAGCAGCTTGGCGGACAGCGGGGAGCTGTTTCTT.

The rearrangement uses TRBV11-3 and TRBJ1-6; no clear D. The CDR3 contains 14 residues. V lost 1 base to trimming and J lost 9 bases, with 10 bases between them. Germline lookup yields CDR1 SGHNT and CDR2 YENEEA. CDR3 in DNA: TGTGCCAGCAGCTTAGGAATCCCGGGTTCACCCCTCCACTTT. This gives the protein CASSLGIPGSPLHF.

The chain has TRBV5-1 and TRBJ2-3, with 10 bases identical to TRBD2. The CDR3 spans 14 residues. Germline CDR1 and CDR2: SGHRS and YFSETQ. The V and J ends lost 5 bases and 6 bases, in that order; junction bases with no gene match: 6. The CDR3 bases are TGCGCCAGCAGTTCGAGCGGGAGGGCGGATACGCAGTATTTT. Amino acid sequence: CASSSSGRADTQYF.

The genes are TRBV6-1 and TRBJ2-1; D perhaps matches TRBD2 (5 bases). Germline assignment: CDR1 MNHNS and CDR2 SASEGT. The CDR3 consists of 17 residues. Trimming removed 3 bases from V and 4 bases from J, with 19 bases in between. The CDR3 sequence: CASSDPLRDQPYNEQFF. DNA of the CDR3: TGTGCCAGCAGTGACCCTTTACGGGATCAGCCTTACAATGAGCAGTTCTTC.

The genes are TRBV9 and TRBJ1-1; D may be TRBD1 (6 bases). CDR1 and CDR2 from the germline V gene are SGDLS and YYNGEE. The CDR3 is made up of 13 amino acids. Deletions cut 4 bases from V and 6 bases from J, with 13 bases between. CDR3 protein: CASSLKGGAEAFF. The CDR3 DNA reads as TGTGCCAGCAGCCTCAAAGGGGGGGCTGAAGCTTTCTTT.

This clone is a singleton in its sample. Here the CDR3 reads CASSFDGDLVKNIQYF. For the CDR3, the DNA is TGTGCCAGCAGTTTTGACGGCGACTTGGTCAAAAACATTCAGTACTTC. The chain links TRBV28 to TRBJ2-4; D gene unclear. The germline CDR1 and CDR2 sequences are MDHEN and SYDVKM. CDR3 size: 16 residues. Deletions cut 3 bases from V and 3 bases from J, with 15 bases between.

The chain employs TRBV14 and TRBJ2-7; D not certain. V dropped 4 bases and J dropped 5 bases, with 18 bases sitting between them. CDR3 length equals 15 residues. Per the germline V gene, CDR1 is SGHDN and CDR2 is FVKESK. DNA of the CDR3: TGTGCCAGCAGCCTCACGGAGTCCAGGAGCAACGAGCAGTACTTC. Its translation: CASSLTESRSNEQYF.

The rearrangement uses TRBV19 and TRBJ2-6, with TRBD2 matching 9 bases. Germline V CDR1 and CDR2: LNHDA, SQIVND (reference sequence). CDR3 length: 15 amino acids. Unmatched junction bases numbered 6, after V lost 11 bases and J lost 1 base. The CDR3 region has the DNA TGTGCCGCCGCGGGAGGGCCGTCTGGGGCCAACGTCCTGACTTTC. Amino acid sequence: CAAAGGPSGANVLTF.

The chain employs TRBV7-9 and TRBJ2-1; 8 positions agree with TRBD1. Germline CDR1 SEHNR, CDR2 FQNEAQ (reference sequence). The CDR3 is 14 amino acids. V trimming: 4 bases; J trimming: 6 bases; junction bases outside the gene matches: 5. CDR3 in DNA: TGTGCCAGCAGCTGGACGACAGGGGTCAATGAGCAGTTCTTC. This gives the protein CASSWTTGVNEQFF.

This clone was seen a single time. This rearrangement joins TRBV2 to TRBJ2-3, with D hard to call. Germline V gene sequence: CDR1 SNHLY, CDR2 FYNNEI. Trimming removed 6 bases from V and 3 bases from J, with 10 bases in between. The CDR3 runs 13 residues. The CDR3 DNA sequence: TGTGCCAGCAGGCCCAAGAGTACAGATACGCAGTATTTT. Translating gives CASRPKSTDTQYF. Using reference TRBV2 and TRBJ2-3 for the parts outside the CDR3, the full variable domain is EPEVTQTPSHQVTQMGQEVILRCVPISNHLYFYWYRQILGQKVEFLVSFYNNEISEKSEIFDDQFSVERPDGSNFTLKIRSTKLEDSAMYFCASRPKSTDTQYFGPGTRLTVL.

V is TRBV2 and J is TRBJ1-3; D call uncertain. CDR1 SNHLY and CDR2 FYNNEI come from the germline V gene. The germline V and J ends were trimmed by 6 bases and 14 bases, with 14 bases remaining between them. The CDR3 loop spans 11 amino acids. The CDR3 DNA sequence: TGTGCCAGCAGCCGCGAGGGCCCACTATATTTT. It encodes CASSREGPLYF. Full variable domain (outside the CDR3, taken from reference TRBV2 and TRBJ1-3): EPEVTQTPSHQVTQMGQEVILRCVPISNHLYFYWYRQILGQKVEFLVSFYNNEISEKSEIFDDQFSVERPDGSNFTLKIRSTKLEDSAMYFCASSREGPLYFGEGSWLTVV.

This chain connects TRBV7-9 to TRBJ1-5, with D unclear. V was clipped by 4 bases and J by 0 bases, with 13 bases between them. CDR3 length: 16 residues. Germline CDR1 SEHNR, CDR2 FQNEAQ (reference sequence). The CDR3 sequence is CASSSADAYSNQPQHF. The CDR3 DNA is TGTGCCAGCAGCTCTGCGGATGCATATAGCAATCAGCCCCAGCATTTT. The full variable domain, its missing parts supplied by reference TRBV7-9 and TRBJ1-5, is DTGVSQNPRHKITKRGQNVTFRCDPISEHNRLYWYRQTLGQGPEFLTYFQNEAQLEKSRLLSDRFSAERPKGSFSTLEIQRTEQGDSAMYLCASSSADAYSNQPQHFGDGTRLSIL.

The CDR3 here is CASSEWETQYF. The CDR3 nucleotides are TGTGCCAGCAGTGAATGGGAGACCCAGTACTTC. The V gene is TRBV6-1, the J gene TRBJ2-5; D is unclear. CDR1 and CDR2 (germline): MNHNS, SASEGT. The CDR3 is 11 amino acids. The ends were cut back, 2 bases at V and 5 bases at J, with 3 bases in the middle.

This rearrangement joins TRBV5-1 to TRBJ2-1, with a possible D match to TRBD2 (7 bases). The CDR3 loop spans 14 amino acids. Trimming stripped 5 bases from V and 3 bases from J, with 12 bases between. Germline loops: CDR1 SGHRS, CDR2 YFSETQ. For the CDR3, the DNA is TGCGCCAGCAGTGCGGGGGCAGTCTACAATGAGCAGTTCTTC. Translating it yields CASSAGAVYNEQFF.

CDR3 sequence reads: CASSATPQETQYF. Written as DNA, the CDR3 is TGTGCCAGCAGCGCGACTCCCCAAGAGACCCAGTACTTC. The chain links TRBV7-9 to TRBJ2-5; no definite D call. This CDR3 contains 13 residues. Between the trimmed V and J ends, which lost 5 bases and 1 base, there was a span of 8 bases. Germline V gene sequence: CDR1 SEHNR, CDR2 FQNEAQ (reference sequence).

This clone has only one observation. As DNA, the CDR3 is TGCGCCAGCAGCTTTAGACAGGGCTACGAGCAGTACTTC. Translating it yields CASSFRQGYEQYF. This chain uses TRBV5-1 with TRBJ2-7; TRBD1 matches 7 bases. The germline CDR1 and CDR2 sequences are SGHRS and YFSETQ. This CDR3 spans 13 amino acids. V dropped 2 bases and J dropped 3; count of bases not matched to a gene: 2.

V is TRBV7-6 and J is TRBJ2-7, with D perhaps TRBD1 (6 bases). V was clipped by 5 bases and J by 4 bases, with 18 bases between them. This CDR3 is built from 15 residues. Germline lookup yields CDR1 SGHVS and CDR2 FNYEAQ. The CDR3 DNA sequence: TGTGCCAGCAGCCCCCATGGGGGCCTTGAGTACGAGCAGTACTTC. This translates into CASSPHGGLEYEQYF.

The chain couples TRBV6-7 to TRBJ1-2; no clear D. TRBV6-7 is filed as an ORF, its function uncertain. V lost 4 bases and J 7 bases, leaving 10 bases between the germline ends. This CDR3 contains 12 residues. The CDR3 coding sequence is TGTGCCAGCAGTTCCGAGGATTGTGGCTACACCTTC. Translation gives CASSSEDCGYTF.

The chain employs TRBV7-3 and TRBJ2-2; D gene uncertain. Trimming left V 0 bases short and J 6 bases short, with 8 bases between. Germline V lookup: CDR1 SGHTA, CDR2 FQGTGA. The CDR3 is 14 residues long. The CDR3 sequence is CASSLTLLAGELFF. For the CDR3, the DNA is TGTGCCAGCAGCTTAACATTATTGGCCGGGGAGCTGTTTTTT.

The rearrangement links TRBV4-1 to TRBJ2-3, with 9 bases lining up with TRBD2. The CDR3 sequence is 17 residues long. CDR1 is MGHRA and CDR2 is YSYEKL in the germline V gene. Losses at the gene ends were 3 bases for V and 2 bases for J; bases not matched to a gene: 9. CDR3 sequence reads: CASSQMAPGLATDTQYF. CDR3 in DNA: TGCGCCAGCAGCCAGATGGCCCCGGGACTAGCCACAGATACGCAGTATTTT.

This rearrangement joins TRBV9 to TRBJ2-7, with 13 bases matching TRBD2. Per the germline V gene, CDR1 is SGDLS and CDR2 is YYNGEE. After removal of 3 bases from V and 3 bases from J, the junction contained 6 bases not matched to a gene. The CDR3 loop spans 16 amino acids. CDR3 nucleotide sequence: TGTGCCAGCAGCGGCGGGACTAGCGGGAATGGCTACGAGCAGTACTTC. It translates to CASSGGTSGNGYEQYF.

V usage is TRBV27 and J usage is TRBJ1-2, with D unclear. The CDR3 is made up of 14 amino acids. Germline values: CDR1 MNHEY, CDR2 SMNVEV (reference sequence). The ends were cut back, 3 bases at V and 2 bases at J, with 10 bases in the middle. CDR3 amino acids: CASSFLGSNYGYTF. DNA of the CDR3: TGTGCCAGCAGTTTCCTCGGGTCGAACTATGGCTACACCTTC.

This chain connects TRBV28 to TRBJ2-7; 9 bases line up with TRBD2. J lost 3 bases, V lost 2 bases, and 2 bases had no gene match. The CDR3 spans 14 residues. CDR1 is MDHEN and CDR2 is SYDVKM in the germline V gene. The CDR3 here is CASSLSGRLYEQYF. The CDR3 DNA follows: TGTGCCAGCAGTTTAAGCGGGAGGCTCTACGAGCAGTACTTC.

CDR3 protein: CASSQSGGAGEKLFF. CDR3 nucleotides: TGTGCCAGCAGCCAAAGTGGGGGGGCCGGGGAAAAACTGTTTTTT. The chain recombines TRBV5-4 with TRBJ1-4; the D gene is possibly TRBD1 (6 bases). This CDR3 comprises 15 residues. Germline assignment: CDR1 SGHNT and CDR2 YYREEE (reference sequence). V shed 4 bases and J shed 8 bases, with 18 bases lying between them. Supplemented by reference TRBV5-4 and TRBJ1-4, the full variable domain reads ETGVTQSPTHLIKTRGQQVTLRCSSQSGHNTVSWYQQALGQGPQFIFQYYREEENGRGNFPPRFSGLQFPNYSSELNVNALELDDSALYLCASSQSGGAGEKLFFGSGTQLSVL.

J is TRBJ2-5 and V is TRBV5-8, with 7 bases lining up with TRBD2. The end of the DNA aligns better with TRBJ2-7, so the J call may be wrong. The CDR3 runs 15 residues. The germline V gene encodes CDR1 SGHTS and CDR2 YDEGEE. Here the CDR3 reads CASSLTLGGSYEQYF. In DNA, the CDR3 is TGTGCCAGCAGCTTGACGCTGGGCGGGAGCTACGAGCAGTACTTC.

The chain uses TRBV29-1 and TRBJ1-2; D is unclear. Germline values: CDR1 SQVTM, CDR2 ANQGSEA. The CDR3 runs 11 residues. V lost 6 bases and J 1 base, leaving 6 bases between the germline ends. The CDR3 nucleotides are TGCAGCGTCCGGGGTAACTATGGCTACACCTTC. Translation gives CSVRGNYGYTF.

The genes are TRBV19 and TRBJ2-3, with D possibly being TRBD1 (6 bases). The CDR3 has 16 amino acids. CDR1 is LNHDA and CDR2 is SQIVND in the germline V gene (reference sequence). The V end lost 7 bases, the J end lost 0 bases, and 17 bases lay between the germline ends. The CDR3 reads CASTLRYRASTDTQYF. In DNA, the CDR3 is TGTGCCAGTACTCTACGGTACAGGGCAAGCACAGATACGCAGTATTTT.

The chain links TRBV27 to TRBJ2-3, with 8 nucleotides matching TRBD1. Germline CDR1 and CDR2: MNHEY and SMNVEV (reference sequence). The ends lost 6 bases at V and 9 bases at J; junction bases unmatched: 11. The CDR3 is 14 amino acids. The CDR3 coding sequence is TGTGCCAGCAGGTTCCCAGGGGGCCGGGGAACGCAGTATTTT. Its protein product is CASRFPGGRGTQYF.

This clone was detected a few times. V gene TRBV15 combines with J gene TRBJ2-3; possibly TRBD2 for D (5 bases). The CDR3 loop spans 17 amino acids. The germline V gene has CDR1 LNHNV and CDR2 YYDKDF (reference sequence). The germline V and J ends were trimmed by 0 bases and 1 base, with 14 bases remaining between them. The CDR3 nucleotides read TGTGCCACCAGCAGAGATCGTCCGGGGATCGGCACAGATACGCAGTATTTT. Its protein is CATSRDRPGIGTDTQYF.